The next 23 T cell receptor beta chains were all read from a single sample in a study of cytomegalovirus exposure and HLA in healthy donors. TCRdb keeps only in-frame clones here, not all; method: immunoSEQ multiplex PCR. The data contain some 140,000 clones, less than 90% of them singletons. The specimen was PBMCs. Source of these receptors: a young man in good health and CMV-seronegative.

The chain recombines TRBV28 with TRBJ1-2; possible D gene TRBD1, 5 bases. Germline lookup yields CDR1 MDHEN and CDR2 SYDVKM. V gave up 3 bases and J gave up 4 bases, with 12 bases separating them. The CDR3 length is 14 residues. CDR3 sequence (DNA): TGTGCCAGCAGTTTGAAGGGACTCGGCTATGGCTACACCTTC. It translates to CASSLKGLGYGYTF.

This rearrangement joins TRBV9 to TRBJ2-1, with TRBD2 matching 7 bases. Per germline, CDR1 SGDLS and CDR2 YYNGEE. CDR3 length equals 14 residues. The J segment lost 5 bases and the V segment lost 4 bases, leaving 6 bases of the junction unmatched. CDR3 sequence: CASSISGANNEQFF. The CDR3 bases are TGTGCCAGCAGCATAAGCGGGGCGAACAATGAGCAGTTCTTC.

The genes are TRBV27 and TRBJ2-3; the D gene is possibly TRBD1 (5 bases). Trimming stripped 6 bases from V and 4 bases from J, with 17 bases between. The length of the CDR3 is 15 residues. CDR1 is MNHEY and CDR2 is SMNVEV in the germline V gene (reference sequence). The CDR3 loop reads CASSRTGPRSDTQYF. DNA of the CDR3: TGTGCCAGCAGCCGTACAGGCCCACGTTCAGATACGCAGTATTTT.

This clone was observed once. This rearrangement joins TRBV5-1 to TRBJ1-2, with 7 positions matching TRBD1. The CDR3 totals 16 residues. Germline values: CDR1 SGHRS, CDR2 YFSETQ. Trimming at V came to 2 bases and at J to 2 bases, leaving 9 bases not matched to a gene. The CDR3 region has the DNA TGCGCCAGCAGCTTAGAATGGGACAGCGTGAACTATGGCTACACCTTC. Translated: CASSLEWDSVNYGYTF.

The chain couples TRBV9 to TRBJ2-1; perhaps TRBD2 as D (5 bases). CDR1 and CDR2 from the germline V gene are SGDLS and YYNGEE. This CDR3 spans 18 amino acids. Trimming took off 0 bases at V and 2 bases at J, with 18 bases between the two ends. CDR3 nucleotides: TGTGCCAGCAGCGTAGGCGGCGGTGGCGGGTCGACCTACAATGAGCAGTTCTTC. It encodes CASSVGGGGGSTYNEQFF.

V usage is TRBV6-5 and J usage is TRBJ2-7; 9 bases are a match to TRBD1. Germline loops: CDR1 MNHEY, CDR2 SVGAGI. The CDR3 extends over 13 amino acids. Trimming at V came to 2 bases and at J to 6 bases, leaving 2 bases not matched to a gene. CDR3 loop: CASSYGTGIEQYF. For the CDR3, the DNA is TGTGCCAGCAGTTACGGGACAGGGATCGAGCAGTACTTC.

This clone was picked up one time. The V gene is TRBV6-5, the J gene TRBJ2-7; TRBD1 might be the D (6 bases). With 3 bases removed from V and 2 bases from J, the gap between germline ends came to 14 bases. This CDR3 region has 15 residues. Germline V CDR1 and CDR2: MNHEY, SVGAGI. The CDR3 sequence is CASSYAPGETYEQYF. The CDR3, as DNA: TGTGCCAGCAGTTATGCTCCAGGGGAGACCTACGAGCAGTACTTC.

The CDR3 nucleotides are TGTGCCAGCAGCTTGGTGGCTAGCGGGGGGGATACGCAGTATTTT. Translated, it gives CASSLVASGGDTQYF. The rearrangement uses TRBV5-4 and TRBJ2-3, with 11 bases that match TRBD2. The ends lost 0 bases at V and 6 bases at J; junction bases unmatched: 3. Germline-derived CDR1 and CDR2 are SGHNT and YYREEE (reference sequence). CDR3 size: 15 residues. Using reference TRBV5-4 and TRBJ2-3 for the parts outside the CDR3, the full variable domain is ETGVTQSPTHLIKTRGQQVTLRCSSQSGHNTVSWYQQALGQGPQFIFQYYREEENGRGNFPPRFSGLQFPNYSSELNVNALELDDSALYLCASSLVASGGDTQYFGPGTRLTVL.

This sequence joins TRBV5-1 and TRBJ2-1, with TRBD2 identical over 9 bases. This CDR3 region has 15 residues. Trimming cost V 4 bases and J 7 bases; bases outside gene matches: 9. The germline CDR1 and CDR2 sequences are SGHRS and YFSETQ. The CDR3 reads CASSPFGTSRNEQFF. CDR3 DNA: TGCGCCAGCAGCCCCTTCGGGACTAGCAGGAATGAGCAGTTCTTC.

A few counts support this clone. The genes are TRBV7-6 and TRBJ1-2; D is unclear. The CDR3 loop spans 14 amino acids. The germline V gene encodes CDR1 SGHVS and CDR2 FNYEAQ. The V end lost 3 bases, the J end lost 4 bases, and 12 bases lay between the germline ends. The CDR3 sequence is CASSFGEAGYGYTF. In nucleotides, the CDR3 is TGTGCCAGCAGCTTTGGCGAGGCTGGCTATGGCTACACCTTC.

This chain links TRBV6-1 with TRBJ2-5; TRBD2 aligns across 8 bases. Trimming at V came to 0 bases and at J to 8 bases, leaving 11 bases not matched to a gene. CDR3 length equals 16 residues. Germline V gene data show CDR1 as MNHNS and CDR2 as SASEGT. The CDR3 bases are TGTGCCAGCAGTGAAGCCGGGGGGGTAGATAAAAGAACCCAGTACTTC. Its protein is CASSEAGGVDKRTQYF.

The gene calls are TRBV28 and TRBJ1-1, with a tentative D call TRBD1 (6 bases). The CDR3 contains 15 residues. CDR1 is MDHEN, CDR2 SYDVKM, per germline. V was shortened by 4 bases and J by 0 bases, with 12 bases between the two germline ends. CDR3 in amino acids: CASSSRQVMNTEAFF. The CDR3 DNA is TGTGCCAGCAGTTCGAGACAGGTTATGAACACTGAAGCTTTCTTT.

This chain joins TRBV19 and TRBJ2-2; 8 bases match TRBD2. V was clipped by 3 bases and J by 7 bases; unmatched bases: 16. CDR1 LNHDA and CDR2 SQIVND come from the germline V gene (reference sequence). The CDR3 is made up of 18 amino acids. The CDR3 DNA sequence: TGTGCCAGTAGTATTCGGGGGGGCGCGTGGCTTGACGGCGGGGAGCTGTTTTTT. As protein: CASSIRGGAWLDGGELFF.

This clone was counted a single time. The chain employs TRBV2 and TRBJ1-1; D perhaps matches TRBD1 (5 bases). Germline values: CDR1 SNHLY, CDR2 FYNNEI. V lost 2 bases and J 3 bases, leaving 10 bases between the germline ends. The CDR3 totals 14 residues. The chain's CDR3 is CASSETGLHTEAFF. As DNA, the CDR3 is TGTGCCAGCAGTGAAACAGGCCTCCACACTGAAGCTTTCTTT. The variable domain in full, completed from reference TRBV2 and TRBJ1-1, reads EPEVTQTPSHQVTQMGQEVILRCVPISNHLYFYWYRQILGQKVEFLVSFYNNEISEKSEIFDDQFSVERPDGSNFTLKIRSTKLEDSAMYFCASSETGLHTEAFFGQGTRLTVV.

The V and J genes are TRBV5-1 and TRBJ1-3; D is perhaps TRBD1 (6 bases). CDR1 is SGHRS and CDR2 is YFSETQ in the germline V gene. V lost 8 bases to trimming and J lost 0 bases, with 12 bases between them. The CDR3 contains 14 residues. The CDR3 nucleotides read TGCGCCAGTCGGGACACCGCCTCTGGAAACACCATATATTTT. Its translation: CASRDTASGNTIYF.

The V call is TRBV6-5, the J call TRBJ2-3; D ambiguous. Germline values: CDR1 MNHEY, CDR2 SVGAGI. V was clipped by 6 bases and J by 0 bases, with 4 bases between them. This CDR3 comprises 12 residues. The CDR3 region is CASSGSTDTQYF. CDR3 nucleotide sequence: TGTGCCAGCAGCGGTAGCACAGATACGCAGTATTTT.

This chain connects TRBV6-5 to TRBJ2-2, with TRBD1 as a possible D gene (6 bases). This CDR3 has 15 amino acids. Germline lookup yields CDR1 MNHEY and CDR2 SVGAGI. V lost 8 bases and J lost 2, with 15 bases in between. The CDR3 DNA is TGTGCCAGCTCCGCCTACAGGGACAACACCGGGGAGCTGTTTTTT. It yields the protein CASSAYRDNTGELFF.

This chain links TRBV4-1 with TRBJ2-7; 10 positions match TRBD2. The ends lost 1 base at V and 3 bases at J; junction bases unmatched: 0. The CDR3 runs to 14 residues. The germline V gene has CDR1 MGHRA and CDR2 YSYEKL. CDR3 in DNA: TGCGCCAGCAGCCAAGGGACTAGCGGCTACGAGCAGTACTTC. This gives the protein CASSQGTSGYEQYF.

The chain combines TRBV5-1 with TRBJ2-7, with D possibly matching TRBD1 (5 bases). The length of the CDR3 is 14 residues. V shed 0 bases and J shed 6 bases, with 13 bases lying between them. The germline CDR1 and CDR2 sequences are SGHRS and YFSETQ. Written as DNA, the CDR3 is TGCGCCAGCAGCTTGGCCGAAGGGGTGGCCGAGCAGTACTTC. Translating gives CASSLAEGVAEQYF.

CDR3 amino acids: CATGAYGYTF. For the CDR3, the DNA is TGTGCCACAGGGGCCTATGGCTACACCTTC. J is TRBJ1-2 and V is TRBV19, with D possibly being TRBD1 (6 bases). This CDR3 region has 10 residues. Germline loops: CDR1 LNHDA, CDR2 SQIVND (reference sequence). Trimming took off 10 bases at V and 4 bases at J, with 7 bases between the two ends.

V usage is TRBV28 and J usage is TRBJ2-3; D gene uncertain. The CDR3 runs to 13 residues. V gave up 2 bases and J gave up 0 bases, with 3 bases separating them. Germline lookup yields CDR1 MDHEN and CDR2 SYDVKM. The CDR3 DNA reads TGTGCCAGCAGTTTACTTAGCACAGATACGCAGTATTTT. Its translation is CASSLLSTDTQYF.

This chain links TRBV6-5 with TRBJ2-2; possibly TRBD2 for D (5 bases). The CDR3 runs to 14 residues. V was trimmed by 2 bases and J by 8 bases, leaving 12 bases between them. Germline V gene lookup returns CDR1 MNHEY and CDR2 SVGAGI. CDR3 sequence (DNA): TGTGCCAGCAGTTACACCGAGGGTCCGGGGGAGCTGTTTTTT. Translation: CASSYTEGPGELFF.

The chain joins TRBV5-1 to TRBJ1-1; no clear D. V dropped 0 bases and J dropped 1 base, with 10 bases sitting between them. The CDR3 is made up of 15 amino acids. Germline CDR1 SGHRS, CDR2 YFSETQ. The CDR3 sequence: CASSLVPGSNTEAFF. The CDR3 region has the DNA TGCGCCAGCAGCTTGGTTCCGGGGTCGAACACTGAAGCTTTCTTT.